The clone carrying this TCR beta chain was found many times. A modified ARM-PCR protocol with three rounds of nested PCR amplified TCRbeta. TCRdb itself ran the multiplex PCR reads through MiXCR, one entry per CDR3 protein. Of 65,000 to 75,000 distinct CDR3 sequences listed, 76% are singletons. The template was RNA from unsorted bulk tissue. More than 3 cm separated this lung sample from the edge of the tumor. The CDR3 extends over 17 amino acids. The ends were cut back, 3 bases at V and 1 base at J, with 17 bases in the middle. Germline loops: CDR1 ENHRY, CDR2 SYGVKD. This sample stems from a study of tumor and adjacent non-tumor tissue in lung cancer. Study background: Each sample yielded approximately 4.2 million productive TCRbeta reads on average.

Sequencing input: distant non-tumor lung tissue. The receptor comes from a man aged 55-75 years with non-small cell lung cancer. This sequence joins TRBV10-3 and TRBJ2-3; D is perhaps TRBD1 or TRBD2 (6 bases each). The CDR3 coding sequence is TGTGCCATCAGTGATAACGGCGGCCGGGGGCGCACAGATACGCAGTATTTT. Residues: CAISDNGGRGRTDTQYF.